This TCR beta chain was sequenced in a study of control samples from healthy donors and cancer patients. TCRdb's table, derived via immunoSEQ multiplex PCR, lists solely in-frame clones and lacks some. The data show some 120,000 clones, over 85% seen once. Germline values: CDR1 SGHDN, CDR2 FVKESK. V was clipped by 1 base and J by 2 bases, with 14 bases between them. The length of the CDR3 is 16 residues. The chain is built from TRBV14 and TRBJ2-5; perhaps TRBD1 as D (7 bases). This receptor was taken from a man aged 25-45 years in good health. Specimen: blood. The CDR3 nucleotides are TGTGCCAGCAGCCAAGCGGGCAGGGGGAGGCAAGAGACCCAGTACTTC. This encodes CASSQAGRGRQETQYF.